This is a list of T cell receptor beta chains from one sample in a study of shared clonotypes between healthy human individuals. The method was immunoSEQ multiplex PCR; TCRdb's version includes in-frame clones alone and lacks a portion of them. Counted here are 400,000 to 500,000 clones, about 82% occurring once; the ten biggest clones make up 10% to 15%. Sequencing was done on a sample of PBMCs. Receptors were obtained from a woman in her forties in good health. Some clones in this sample may be carry-over from other donors' samples. Both conserved end residues are part of each CDR3. The D gene is left open where the match is weak. Clone size is stated in some rows and not others, as once, few, many or a class when expanded.

once TRBJ2-3 TRBV27 . CASKSSTDTQYF TGTGCCAGCAAGTCTAGCACAGATACGCAGTATTTT
. TRBJ1-1 TRBV14 . CASSQSRGGTEAFF TGTGCCAGCAGCCAGAGTCGCGGAGGAACTGAAGCTTTCTTT
. TRBJ2-7 TRBV28 TRBD2 CASSPGGGTPYEQYF TGTGCCAGCAGTCCCGGGGGGGGGACCCCCTACGAGCAGTACTTC
once TRBJ1-4 TRBV10-3 TRBD1 CAISEPGGLEEKLFF TGTGCCATCAGTGAGCCAGGGGGCTTAGAGGAAAAACTGTTTTTT
. TRBJ1-2 TRBV19 TRBD1 CASSFRPGQKYGYTF TGTGCCAGTAGTTTTCGACCGGGACAGAAATATGGCTACACCTTC
. TRBJ1-1 TRBV15 . CATSQQDSSLAFF TGTGCCACCAGCCAACAGGACAGTTCTTTAGCTTTCTTT
. TRBJ1-3 TRBV6-5 . CASSSHRTSGNTIYF TGTGCCAGCAGTTCCCATAGGACGTCTGGAAACACCATATATTTT
. TRBJ2-1 TRBV2 TRBD2 CASSEVRLAVYNEQFF TGTGCCAGCAGTGAAGTCAGACTAGCGGTATACAATGAGCAGTTCTTC
. TRBJ1-5 TRBV30 . CAWSVRQGLPQHF TGTGCCTGGAGTGTACGGCAGGGTTTGCCCCAGCATTTT
once TRBJ1-4 TRBV28 . CASSPGGWQGLNEKLFF TGTGCCAGCAGTCCTGGGGGGTGGCAGGGACTAAATGAAAAACTGTTTTTT
. TRBJ2-6 TRBV18 . CASSPVLDPSSGANVLTF TGTGCCAGCTCACCTGTTCTGGACCCGAGCTCTGGGGCCAACGTCCTGACTTTC
. TRBJ2-2 TRBV6-6 . CASSDPLIPFF TGTGCCAGCAGTGACCCCCTGATCCCGTTTTTT
. TRBJ2-7 TRBV6-5 TRBD2 CASSSPGLADYEQYF TGTGCCAGCAGTTCACCGGGACTAGCGGACTACGAGCAGTACTTC
. TRBJ2-1 TRBV28 TRBD1 CASSPPQGSLGDEQFF TGTGCCAGCAGTCCCCCACAGGGGTCCCTAGGGGATGAGCAGTTCTTC
few TRBJ1-3 TRBV7-9 . CASSLGDLISGNTIYF TGTGCCAGCAGCTTGGGGGACTTAATCTCTGGAAACACCATATATTTT
once TRBJ2-3 TRBV27 . CASSLVYLDTQYF TGTGCCAGCAGTTTGGTCTACTTAGATACGCAGTATTTT
. TRBJ2-5 TRBV29-1 TRBD1 CSVKGQGQETQYF TGCAGCGTGAAGGGACAGGGCCAAGAGACCCAGTACTTC
. TRBJ2-3 TRBV18 . CASSLRQVADTQYF TGTGCCAGCTCACTACGACAGGTCGCAGATACGCAGTATTTT
. TRBJ2-5 TRBV19 TRBD1 CASSSRGQGETQYF TGTGCCAGTAGTAGCCGGGGACAGGGAGAGACCCAGTACTTC
few TRBJ2-1 TRBV4-3 TRBD2 CASSQGWREGNEQFF TGCGCCAGCAGCCAAGGGTGGCGGGAGGGCAATGAGCAGTTCTTC
. TRBJ2-4 TRBV30 . CAWSGTRVAKNIQYF TGTGCCTGGAGCGGGACGCGGGTGGCCAAAAACATTCAGTACTTC
. TRBJ2-5 TRBV6-1 TRBD1 CASSAQPQGVQETQYF TGTGCCAGCAGTGCACAGCCCCAGGGGGTCCAAGAGACCCAGTACTTC
few TRBJ2-5 TRBV14 . CASSRFLANPQETQYF TGTGCCAGCAGCCGCTTTCTGGCAAACCCACAAGAGACCCAGTACTTC
. TRBJ2-1 TRBV7-3 . CASSPGFSNNEQFF TGTGCCAGCAGCCCGGGTTTCAGTAACAATGAGCAGTTCTTC
. TRBJ2-7 TRBV5-1 TRBD2 CASSLGTSGNYEQYF TGCGCCAGCAGCTTGGGGACTAGCGGGAACTACGAGCAGTACTTC
. TRBJ2-7 TRBV10-2 TRBD2 CASSEYRTSGTSYEQYF TGCGCCAGCAGTGAGTACCGGACTAGCGGGACGTCCTACGAGCAGTACTTC
. TRBJ2-5 TRBV27 TRBD1 CASSHIYATGAETQYF TGTGCCAGCAGCCATATATACGCTACAGGGGCAGAGACCCAGTACTTC
. TRBJ1-2 TRBV2 TRBD1 CASSDRDRGLGYTF TGTGCCAGCAGTGATAGGGACAGGGGGCTTGGCTACACCTTC
few TRBJ2-3 TRBV27 . CASSFQGSTDTQYF TGTGCCAGCAGTTTCCAGGGTAGCACAGATACGCAGTATTTT
. TRBJ1-2 TRBV14 . CASSQEIIYGYTF TGTGCCAGCAGCCAAGAGATCATCTATGGCTACACCTTC
. TRBJ2-1 TRBV28 . CASSLERSSYNEQFF TGTGCCAGCAGTTTAGAACGAAGCTCCTACAATGAGCAGTTCTTC
many TRBJ1-5 TRBV21-1 . CASSSPGPNSNQPQHF TGTGCCAGCAGCTCTCCGGGACCTAATAGCAATCAGCCCCAGCATTTT
. TRBJ2-1 TRBV5-1 TRBD2 CASSLALAGSSYNEQFF TGCGCCAGCAGCTTGGCCCTAGCGGGCAGCTCCTACAATGAGCAGTTCTTC
. TRBJ2-5 TRBV7-9 TRBD1 CASSLADRVETQYF TGTGCCAGCAGCTTAGCCGACAGGGTCGAGACCCAGTACTTC
. TRBJ2-7 TRBV5-6 . CASSLNIRGSYEQYF TGTGCCAGCAGCTTGAACATAAGAGGCTCCTACGAGCAGTACTTC
. TRBJ2-2 TRBV4-3 TRBD1 CASSQNRGVDTGELFF TGCGCCAGCAGCCAAAACAGGGGGGTGGATACCGGGGAGCTGTTTTTT
. TRBJ2-7 TRBV19 . CASSIGTVGEQYF TGTGCCAGTAGTATAGGGACGGTCGGCGAGCAGTACTTC
. TRBJ2-7 TRBV5-6 . CASSLDRYEQYF TGTGCCAGCAGCTTGGATAGGTACGAGCAGTACTTC
many TRBJ2-1 TRBV5-4 TRBD1 CASSFGTGGYNEQFF TGTGCCAGCAGCTTTGGGACAGGGGGCTACAATGAGCAGTTCTTC
. TRBJ1-2 TRBV4-2 . CASSQDTGSYGYTF TGTGCCAGCAGCCAAGATACGGGGAGCTATGGCTACACCTTC